This TCR beta chain appears in the sequencing data of a study of T cells in Graves' hyperthyroidism and ophthalmopathy. Overall study results and limits: Stable hyperthyroidism was told apart from ophthalmopathy by a model built on 13 V-J features.

The source material, RNA transcripts, was used to amplify TCR beta CDR3 regions. The HTBI primer set was used in a first-round RT-PCR of the TCR CDR3. TCRdb recomputed calls from the multiplex PCR reads with MiXCR, one row per CDR3 protein. Among hundreds of thousands of distinct CDR3 sequences listed, around 15% were seen once. Hyperthyroidism had been newly diagnosed in patients aged 18 to 65, and its duration was under 2 months. Orbital computed tomography and thyroid ultrasound, together with serum TRAb and thyroxine and clinical symptoms, were used for diagnoses. The CDR3 loop spans 12 amino acids. Trimming took off 6 bases at V and 2 bases at J, with 10 bases between the two ends. The germline gives CDR1 SQVTM, CDR2 ANQGSEA. This clonotype has a handful of counts. Its antigen is unknown.

This TCR was recovered from a young woman with Graves' hyperthyroidism. The source material was blood. This chain joins TRBV29-1 and TRBJ1-1, with D unresolved. CDR3 in amino acids: CSVARTNTEAFF. CDR3 nucleotides: TGCAGCGTCGCGCGAACAAACACTGAAGCTTTCTTT.